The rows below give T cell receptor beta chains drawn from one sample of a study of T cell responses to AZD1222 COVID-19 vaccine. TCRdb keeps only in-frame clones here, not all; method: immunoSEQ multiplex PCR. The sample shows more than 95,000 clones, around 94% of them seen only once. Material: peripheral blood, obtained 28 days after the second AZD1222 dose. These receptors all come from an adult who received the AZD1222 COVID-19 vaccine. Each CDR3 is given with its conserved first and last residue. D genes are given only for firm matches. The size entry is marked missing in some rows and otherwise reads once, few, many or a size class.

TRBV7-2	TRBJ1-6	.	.	TGTGCCAGCAGCTTAGCACGACACAATTCACCCCTCCACTTT	CASSLARHNSPLHF
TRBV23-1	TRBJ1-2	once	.	TGCGCCAGCTCGGGGGGTCAGTCCCAGTGCCCTAACTATGGCTACACCTTC	CASSGGQSQCPNYGYTF
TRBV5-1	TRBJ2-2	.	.	TGCGCCAGCAGCTTGGACAGGCCCACCGGGGAGCTGTTTTTT	CASSLDRPTGELFF
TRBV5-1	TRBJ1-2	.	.	TGCGCCAGCAGCCCCTTAACCACAGGACTCTATGGCTACACCTTC	CASSPLTTGLYGYTF
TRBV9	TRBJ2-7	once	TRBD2	TGTGCCAGCAGCGAAAACCTAGCGGTTTCCTACGAGCAGTACTTC	CASSENLAVSYEQYF
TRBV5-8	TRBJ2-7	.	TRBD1	TGTGCCAGCAGCTTAACCGGGACAGGGTCCTACGAGCAGTACTTC	CASSLTGTGSYEQYF
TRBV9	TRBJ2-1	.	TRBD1	TGTGCCAGCAGCGTAGAAGGGGACAGGGGGGTCTTC	CASSVEGDRGVF
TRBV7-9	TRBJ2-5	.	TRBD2	TGTGCCAGCAGCTCAACCCCGGGGACTAGCGGGAGCGGGGAGACCCAGTACTTC	CASSSTPGTSGSGETQYF
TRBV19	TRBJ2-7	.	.	TGTGCCAGTAGTAACAGGGATGACGAGCAGTACTTC	CASSNRDDEQYF
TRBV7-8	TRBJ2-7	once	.	TGTGCCAGCAGCTTACCGACGGGGAAGCAAGCCTACGAGCAGTACTTC	CASSLPTGKQAYEQYF
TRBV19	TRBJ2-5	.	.	TGTGCCAGTAGTATAGATCCAGAGGGGGGGCTCTTCCAAGAGACCCAGTACTTC	CASSIDPEGGLFQETQYF
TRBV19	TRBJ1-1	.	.	TGTGCCAGCCTAGACCGAGTGAACACTGAAGCTTTCTTT	CASLDRVNTEAFF
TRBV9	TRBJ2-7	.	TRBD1	TGTGCCAGCAGCGTAGTAGCGACAGGGGGCTGGAACGAGCAGTACTTC	CASSVVATGGWNEQYF
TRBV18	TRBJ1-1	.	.	TGTGCCAGCTCACCACCGGGGTCCCGGGAACGAGGAGCTTTCTTT	CASSPPGSRERGAFF
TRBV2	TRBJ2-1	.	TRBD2	TGTGCCAGCAGCGGGACTAGCGGGAGTAAGTATGAGCAGTTCTTC	CASSGTSGSKYEQFF
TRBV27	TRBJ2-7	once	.	TGTGCCAGCAACTCACAGGGAGGGCGGGGAGAGCAGTACTTC	CASNSQGGRGEQYF
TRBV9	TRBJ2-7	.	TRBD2	TGTGCCAGCAGCGTAGCTGCCGGGGTAGCGGGGAGCTACGAGCAGTACTTC	CASSVAAGVAGSYEQYF
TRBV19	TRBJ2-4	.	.	TGTGCCAGTAGTGCCGGACGGGACAAAAACATTCAGTACTTC	CASSAGRDKNIQYF
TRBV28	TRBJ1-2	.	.	TGTGCCAGCAGACCACAGGGAGCGCAGGGATATGGCTACACCTTC	CASRPQGAQGYGYTF
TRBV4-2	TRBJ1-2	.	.	TGTGCCAGCAGCCTGGGGCAGGGAGAAGGTGAGGGCTACACCTTC	CASSLGQGEGEGYTF
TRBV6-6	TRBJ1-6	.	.	TGTGCCAGCAGTCGACCAGGTGTTGGGAGGATTGATTCACCCCTCCACTTT	CASSRPGVGRIDSPLHF
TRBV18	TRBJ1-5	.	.	TGTGCCAGCTCACCGTACAGGGATACAAATAGCAATCAGCCCCAGCATTTT	CASSPYRDTNSNQPQHF